This T cell receptor (beta chain) was recovered during a study of T-cell reconstitution after alpha-beta-depleted transplantation in children. Construction of the TCRbeta library involved unique molecular identifiers. TCRdb fed the PCR reads into MiXCR, producing one record per CDR3 protein. The profile shows about 270,000 distinct CDR3 sequences, over 8% of them singletons. The V gene lost 6 bases and the J gene lost 5 bases, with 17 bases spanning the gap. CDR3 length equals 15 residues. Per the germline V gene, CDR1 is MGHRA and CDR2 is YSYEKL. V usage is TRBV4-1 and J usage is TRBJ2-1; possibly TRBD1 for D (6 bases). This clonotype was sampled from a human donor who donated a stem cell graft to a child with SCID. The sample consisted of PBMCs from the stem cell graft donor, taken from the stem cell graft. CDR3 nucleotide sequence: TGCGCCAGCAGTAATCCGGGGACATGGAACAATGAGCAGTTCTTC. It specifies CASSNPGTWNNEQFF.